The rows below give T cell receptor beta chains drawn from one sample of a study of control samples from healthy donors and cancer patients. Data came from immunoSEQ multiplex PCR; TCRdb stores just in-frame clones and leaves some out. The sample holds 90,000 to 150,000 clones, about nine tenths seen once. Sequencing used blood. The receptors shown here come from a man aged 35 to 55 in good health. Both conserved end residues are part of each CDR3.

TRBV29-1 CSVGVDRAGPQHF
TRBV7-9 CASSLSGGGRVIEQYF
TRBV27 CASSLKALNTEAFF
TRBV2 CASSGTGDYGYTF
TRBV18 CASSPGTGENQPQHF
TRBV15 CATSRDPNEKLFF
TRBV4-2 CASSQDHYSGGANEQFF
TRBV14 CASRTSGGARGNEQFF
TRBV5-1 CASSERQATLVNYGYTF
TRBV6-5 CASSRRSRDTQYF
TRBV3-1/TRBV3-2 CASSQATGTGGTPLHF
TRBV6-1 CASSEGPTVNQPQHF
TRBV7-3 CASSLGQGNTEAFF